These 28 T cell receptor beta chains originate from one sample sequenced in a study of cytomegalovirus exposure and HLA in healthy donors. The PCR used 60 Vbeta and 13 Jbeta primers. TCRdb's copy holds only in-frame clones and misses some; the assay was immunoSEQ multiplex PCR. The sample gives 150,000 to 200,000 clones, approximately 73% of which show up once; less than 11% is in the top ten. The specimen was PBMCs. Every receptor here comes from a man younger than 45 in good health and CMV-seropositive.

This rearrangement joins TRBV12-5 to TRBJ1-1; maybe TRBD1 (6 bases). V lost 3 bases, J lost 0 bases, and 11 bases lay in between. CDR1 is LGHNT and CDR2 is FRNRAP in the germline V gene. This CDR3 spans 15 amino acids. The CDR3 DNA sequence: TGTGCTAGTGGTTTAGGACAGCCAATGAACACTGAAGCTTTCTTT. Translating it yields CASGLGQPMNTEAFF.

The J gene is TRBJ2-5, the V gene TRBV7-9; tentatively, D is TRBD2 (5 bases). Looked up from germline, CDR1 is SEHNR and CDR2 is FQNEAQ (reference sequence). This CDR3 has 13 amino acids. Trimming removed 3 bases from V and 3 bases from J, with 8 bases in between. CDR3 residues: CASSFWGEETQYF. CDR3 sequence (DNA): TGTGCCAGCAGCTTCTGGGGAGAAGAGACCCAGTACTTC.

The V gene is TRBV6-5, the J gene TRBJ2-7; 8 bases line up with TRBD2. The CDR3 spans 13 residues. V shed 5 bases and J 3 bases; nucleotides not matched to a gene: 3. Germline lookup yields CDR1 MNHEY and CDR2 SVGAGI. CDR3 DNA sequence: TGTGCCAGCAGTGCTCGGGGGGGCTACGAGCAGTACTTC. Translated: CASSARGGYEQYF.

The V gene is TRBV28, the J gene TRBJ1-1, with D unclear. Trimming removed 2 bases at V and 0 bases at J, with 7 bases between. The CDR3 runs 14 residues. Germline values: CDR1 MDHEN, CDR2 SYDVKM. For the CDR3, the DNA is TGTGCCAGCAGTTTAGTTCAGGTGAACACTGAAGCTTTCTTT. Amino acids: CASSLVQVNTEAFF. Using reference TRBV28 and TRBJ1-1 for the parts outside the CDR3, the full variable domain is DVKVTQSSRYLVKRTGEKVFLECVQDMDHENMFWYRQDPGLGLRLIYFSYDVKMKEKGDIPEGYSVSREKKERFSLILESASTNQTSMYLCASSLVQVNTEAFFGQGTRLTVV.

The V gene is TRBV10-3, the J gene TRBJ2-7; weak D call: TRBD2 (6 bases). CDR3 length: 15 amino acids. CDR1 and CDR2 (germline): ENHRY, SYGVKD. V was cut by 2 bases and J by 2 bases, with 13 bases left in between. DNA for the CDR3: TGTGCCATCAGTGAGAGAATAGCGGCAACCTACGAGCAGTACTTC. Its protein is CAISERIAATYEQYF.

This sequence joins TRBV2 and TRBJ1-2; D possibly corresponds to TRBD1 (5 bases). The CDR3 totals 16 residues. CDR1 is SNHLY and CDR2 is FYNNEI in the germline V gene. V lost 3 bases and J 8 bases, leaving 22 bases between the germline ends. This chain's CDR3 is CASSDYEVMGGEGYTF. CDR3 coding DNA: TGTGCCAGCAGTGATTACGAGGTTATGGGGGGGGAAGGCTACACCTTC.

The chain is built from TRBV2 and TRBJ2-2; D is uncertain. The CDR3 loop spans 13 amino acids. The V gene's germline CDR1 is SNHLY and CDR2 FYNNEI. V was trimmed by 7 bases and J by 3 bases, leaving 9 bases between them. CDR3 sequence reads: CASTVGDTGELFF. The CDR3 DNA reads TGTGCCAGCACAGTAGGAGACACCGGGGAGCTGTTTTTT.

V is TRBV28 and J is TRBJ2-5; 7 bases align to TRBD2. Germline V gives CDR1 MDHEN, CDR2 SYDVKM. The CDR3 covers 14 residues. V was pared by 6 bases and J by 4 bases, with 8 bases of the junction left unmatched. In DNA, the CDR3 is TGTGCCAGCAGCCGCCCCGGGGGGTCAGAGACCCAGTACTTC. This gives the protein CASSRPGGSETQYF.

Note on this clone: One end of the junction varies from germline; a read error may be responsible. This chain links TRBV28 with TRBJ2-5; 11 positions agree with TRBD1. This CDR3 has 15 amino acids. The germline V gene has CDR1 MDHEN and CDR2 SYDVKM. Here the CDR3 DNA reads TGTGCCAGCAGGTCACCACCTCATGGACAGGGGGCAATGGACTTC. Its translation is CASRSPPHGQGAMDF.

Here the CDR3 DNA reads TGTGCCAGCACCCGGGTGAACACTGAAGCTTTCTTT. Its translation is CASTRVNTEAFF. This chain links TRBV6-1 with TRBJ1-1; no clear D. Looked up from germline, CDR1 is MNHNS and CDR2 is SASEGT. V shed 7 bases and J shed 0 bases, with 6 bases lying between them. The CDR3 contains 12 residues.

The chain's CDR3 is CASCPTVLNEQFF. The CDR3 DNA is TGTGCCAGCTGCCCGACAGTCTTGAATGAGCAGTTCTTC. This chain connects TRBV28 to TRBJ2-1; weak D call: TRBD1 (5 bases). V shed 8 bases and J shed 7 bases, with 15 bases lying between them. The V gene's germline CDR1 is MDHEN and CDR2 SYDVKM. This CDR3 spans 13 amino acids.

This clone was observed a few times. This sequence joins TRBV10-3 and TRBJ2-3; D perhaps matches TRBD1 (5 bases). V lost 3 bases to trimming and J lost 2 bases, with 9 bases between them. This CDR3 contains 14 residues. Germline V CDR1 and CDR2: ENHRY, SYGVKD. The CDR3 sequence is CAISESDTTDTQYF. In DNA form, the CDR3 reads TGTGCCATCAGTGAATCGGACACCACAGATACGCAGTATTTT.

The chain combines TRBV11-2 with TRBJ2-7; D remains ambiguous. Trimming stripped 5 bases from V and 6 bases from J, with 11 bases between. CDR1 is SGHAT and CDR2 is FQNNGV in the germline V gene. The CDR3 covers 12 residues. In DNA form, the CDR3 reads TGTGCCAGCAGCCCTACGACACGCGAGCAGTACTTC. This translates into CASSPTTREQYF.

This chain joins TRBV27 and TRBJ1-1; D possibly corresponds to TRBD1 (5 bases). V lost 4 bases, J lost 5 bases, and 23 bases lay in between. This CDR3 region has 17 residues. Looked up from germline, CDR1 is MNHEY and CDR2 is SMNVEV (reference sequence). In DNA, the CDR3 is TGTGCCAGCAGTTCCCTACTTGGTGCAGGGAAGGTAACTGAAGCTTTCTTT. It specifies CASSSLLGAGKVTEAFF.

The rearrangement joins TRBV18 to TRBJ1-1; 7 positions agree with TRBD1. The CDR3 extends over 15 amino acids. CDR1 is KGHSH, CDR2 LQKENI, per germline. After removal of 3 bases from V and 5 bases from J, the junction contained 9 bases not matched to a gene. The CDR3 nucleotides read TGTGCCAGCTCACCTTCACCTGGGACAGTTACTGAAGCTTTCTTT. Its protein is CASSPSPGTVTEAFF.

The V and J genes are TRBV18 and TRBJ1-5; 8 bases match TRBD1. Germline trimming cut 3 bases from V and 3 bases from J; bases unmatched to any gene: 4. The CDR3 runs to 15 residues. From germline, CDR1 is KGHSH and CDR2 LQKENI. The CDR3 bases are TGTGCCAGCTCACCCGACAGGGGCGCCAATCAGCCCCAGCATTTT. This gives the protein CASSPDRGANQPQHF.

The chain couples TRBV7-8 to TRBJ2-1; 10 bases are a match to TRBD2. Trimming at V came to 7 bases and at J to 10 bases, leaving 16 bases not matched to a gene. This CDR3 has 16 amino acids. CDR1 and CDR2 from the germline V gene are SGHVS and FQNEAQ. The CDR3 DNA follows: TGTGCCAGCACCCAAAAGCGGGAGGGCCTTTGGTTAGAGCAGTTCTTC. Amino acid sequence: CASTQKREGLWLEQFF.

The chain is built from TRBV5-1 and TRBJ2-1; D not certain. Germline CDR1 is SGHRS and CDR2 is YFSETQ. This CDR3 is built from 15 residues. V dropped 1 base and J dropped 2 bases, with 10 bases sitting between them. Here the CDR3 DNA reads TGCGCCAGCAGCTTGTATAGCACGGCCTACAATGAGCAGTTCTTC. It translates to CASSLYSTAYNEQFF.

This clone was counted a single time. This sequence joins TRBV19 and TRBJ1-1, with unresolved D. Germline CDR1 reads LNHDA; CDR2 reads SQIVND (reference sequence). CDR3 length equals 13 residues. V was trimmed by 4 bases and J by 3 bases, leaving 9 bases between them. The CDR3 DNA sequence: TGTGCCAGTAGTAGTAACAGTGACACTGAAGCTTTCTTT. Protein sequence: CASSSNSDTEAFF.

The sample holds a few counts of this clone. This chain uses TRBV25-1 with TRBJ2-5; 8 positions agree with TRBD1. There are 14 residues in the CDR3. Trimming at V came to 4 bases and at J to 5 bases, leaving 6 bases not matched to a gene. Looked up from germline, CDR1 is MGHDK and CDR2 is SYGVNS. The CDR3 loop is CASSAGGRGETQYF. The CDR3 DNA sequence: TGTGCCAGCAGTGCAGGGGGCAGGGGGGAGACCCAGTACTTC.

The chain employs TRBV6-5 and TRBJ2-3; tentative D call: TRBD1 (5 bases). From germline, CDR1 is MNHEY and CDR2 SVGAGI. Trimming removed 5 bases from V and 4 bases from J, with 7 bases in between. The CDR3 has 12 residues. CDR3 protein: CASSQGADTQYF. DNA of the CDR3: TGTGCCAGCAGTCAAGGGGCAGATACGCAGTATTTT.

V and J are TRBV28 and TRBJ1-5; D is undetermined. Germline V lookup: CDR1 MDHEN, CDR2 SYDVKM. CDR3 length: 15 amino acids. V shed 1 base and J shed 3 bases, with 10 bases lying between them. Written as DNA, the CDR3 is TGTGCCAGCAGTTTATATGGACTCCTCAATCAGCCCCAGCATTTT. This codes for CASSLYGLLNQPQHF.

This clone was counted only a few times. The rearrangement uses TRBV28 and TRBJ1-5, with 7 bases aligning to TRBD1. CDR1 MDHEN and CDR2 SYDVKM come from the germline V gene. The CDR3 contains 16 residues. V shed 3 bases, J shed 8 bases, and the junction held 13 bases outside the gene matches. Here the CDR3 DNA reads TGTGCCAGCAGTTTTTCCTCACAGGGGCCGGTAGAGCCCCAGCATTTT. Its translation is CASSFSSQGPVEPQHF.

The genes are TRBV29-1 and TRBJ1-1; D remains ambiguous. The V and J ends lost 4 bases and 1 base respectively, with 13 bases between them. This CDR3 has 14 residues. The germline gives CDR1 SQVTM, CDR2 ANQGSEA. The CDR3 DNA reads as TGCAGCGTTGCGACCCTTCTAGGGAACACTGAAGCTTTCTTT. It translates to CSVATLLGNTEAFF.

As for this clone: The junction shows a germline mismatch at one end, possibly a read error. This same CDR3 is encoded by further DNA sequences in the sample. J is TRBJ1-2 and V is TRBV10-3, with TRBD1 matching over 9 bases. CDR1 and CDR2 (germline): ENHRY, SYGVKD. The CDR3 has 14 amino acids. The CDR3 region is CAISNRGRSYGYTF. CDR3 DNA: TGTGCCATCAGTAACAGGGGGCGAAGCTATGGCTACACTTTC.

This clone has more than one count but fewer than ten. The CDR3 region has the DNA TGCGCCAGCAGCACACCTAGCGGGAGTTCCTCCTACAATGAGCAGTTCTTC. It encodes CASSTPSGSSSYNEQFF. This sequence joins TRBV5-1 and TRBJ2-1; 10 nucleotides match TRBD2. V trimming: 4 bases; J trimming: 0 bases; junction bases outside the gene matches: 7. Germline V gives CDR1 SGHRS, CDR2 YFSETQ. This CDR3 has 17 residues.

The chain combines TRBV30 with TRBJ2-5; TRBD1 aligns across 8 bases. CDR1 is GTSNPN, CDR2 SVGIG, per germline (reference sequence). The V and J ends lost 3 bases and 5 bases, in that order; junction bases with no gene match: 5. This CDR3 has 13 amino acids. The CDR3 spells CAWRNQGAETQYF. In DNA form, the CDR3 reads TGTGCCTGGAGGAATCAGGGGGCTGAGACCCAGTACTTC. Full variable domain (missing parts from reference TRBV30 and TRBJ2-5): SQTIHQWPATLVQPVGSPLSLECTVEGTSNPNLYWYRQAAGRGLQLLFYSVGIGQISSEVPQNLSASRPQDRQFILSSKKLLLSDSGFYLCAWRNQGAETQYFGPGTRLLVL.

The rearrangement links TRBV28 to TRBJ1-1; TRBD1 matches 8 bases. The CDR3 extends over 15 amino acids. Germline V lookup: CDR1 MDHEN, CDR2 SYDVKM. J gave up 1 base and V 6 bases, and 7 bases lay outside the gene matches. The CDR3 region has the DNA TGTGCCAGCAGATCCACGGACAGGGAGAACACTGAAGCTTTCTTT. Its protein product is CASRSTDRENTEAFF.